What follows are 12 T cell receptor beta chains derived from one specimen sequenced in a study of T cells in localized non-small cell lung cancer. Data came from immunoSEQ multiplex PCR; TCRdb stores just in-frame clones and leaves some out. In the table there are some 38,000 clones, roughly nine tenths of which are singletons. The specimen comprised peripheral blood, sampled before any cancer treatment. All receptors come from a female donor aged 60 or older with stage I lung adenocarcinoma.

The rearrangement links TRBV5-1 to TRBJ2-6; no clear D. The germline V and J ends were trimmed by 0 bases and 0 bases, with 13 bases remaining between them. This CDR3 spans 18 amino acids. Germline CDR1 SGHRS, CDR2 YFSETQ. This CDR3 is CASSLVPGVLSGANVLTF. The DNA of the CDR3 is TGCGCCAGCAGCTTGGTTCCAGGAGTACTCTCTGGGGCCAACGTCCTGACTTTC.

The gene calls are TRBV19 and TRBJ1-2; TRBD1 is a possible D gene (6 bases). The germline V gene has CDR1 LNHDA and CDR2 SQIVND (reference sequence). This CDR3 contains 14 residues. Trimming took 5 bases from V and 0 from J, leaving 10 bases between them. The CDR3 loop reads CASSPGHTNYGYTF. DNA for the CDR3: TGTGCCAGTAGTCCGGGACATACTAACTATGGCTACACCTTC. Full variable domain (remainder filled in from reference TRBV19 and TRBJ1-2): DGGITQSPKYLFRKEGQNVTLSCEQNLNHDAMYWYRQDPGQGLRLIYYSQIVNDFQKGDIAEGYSVSREKKESFPLTVTSAQKNPTAFYLCASSPGHTNYGYTFGSGTRLTVV.

This chain links TRBV6-6 with TRBJ2-5; D remains unclear. The germline V and J ends were trimmed by 6 bases and 2 bases, with 19 bases remaining between them. CDR1 is MNHNY and CDR2 is SVGAGI in the germline V gene (reference sequence). The CDR3 is 16 amino acids. For the CDR3, the DNA is TGTGCCAGCAGCACTTCTCTAGTCGGGCGGCAAGAGACCCAGTACTTC. Amino acid sequence: CASSTSLVGRQETQYF.

The chain recombines TRBV19 with TRBJ1-5; TRBD1 matches at 7 bases. The CDR3 spans 16 residues. Germline V gene sequence: CDR1 LNHDA, CDR2 SQIVND (reference sequence). J lost 3 bases, V lost 2 bases, and 7 bases had no gene match. The CDR3 DNA reads as TGTGCCAGTAGTATACCCGACAGGGTGGACAATCAGCCCCAGCATTTT. Translating it yields CASSIPDRVDNQPQHF.

This chain joins TRBV7-9 and TRBJ1-2; 8 bases agree with TRBD1. With V trimmed by 5 bases and J by 4 bases, 9 bases remained unmatched. This CDR3 has 15 residues. Germline-derived CDR1 and CDR2 are SEHNR and FQNEAQ (reference sequence). The CDR3 DNA follows: TGTGCCAGCAGCCTAGGACAGGGTCTCCTCTATGGCTACACCTTC. It specifies CASSLGQGLLYGYTF. Based on the CDR3 plus reference TRBV7-9 and TRBJ1-2, the full variable domain is DTGVSQNPRHKITKRGQNVTFRCDPISEHNRLYWYRQTLGQGPEFLTYFQNEAQLEKSRLLSDRFSAERPKGSFSTLEIQRTEQGDSAMYLCASSLGQGLLYGYTFGSGTRLTVV.

This sequence joins TRBV9 and TRBJ2-5, with D unclear. The CDR3 spans 13 residues. Germline-derived CDR1 and CDR2 are SGDLS and YYNGEE. V was cut by 2 bases and J by 5 bases, with 10 bases left in between. The CDR3 region has the DNA TGTGCCAGCAGCGTTGGGGAATGGGAGACCCAGTACTTC. This codes for CASSVGEWETQYF.

V is TRBV27 and J is TRBJ2-5; TRBD1 might be the D (6 bases). Trimming pared 5 bases from V and 4 bases from J, leaving 11 bases between. CDR3 size: 13 residues. Germline V gene sequence: CDR1 MNHEY, CDR2 SMNVEV (reference sequence). As DNA, the CDR3 is TGTGCCAGCAGTCGTGGACAGCTAGAGACCCAGTACTTC. It codes for CASSRGQLETQYF.

This rearrangement joins TRBV9 to TRBJ2-2; 8 bases are a match to TRBD1. V shed 0 bases, J shed 5 bases, and the junction held 9 bases outside the gene matches. This CDR3 contains 17 residues. Germline V gene lookup returns CDR1 SGDLS and CDR2 YYNGEE. The CDR3 DNA reads as TGTGCCAGCAGCGTAGATCTGGGCAGGGGGCGGACCGGGGAGCTGTTTTTT. It codes for CASSVDLGRGRTGELFF.

V and J are TRBV7-3 and TRBJ2-7; 11 nucleotides align to TRBD1. The CDR3 runs 15 residues. With 4 bases clipped from V and 2 bases from J, the junction kept 4 bases outside the gene matches. Germline CDR1 SGHTA, CDR2 FQGTGA. CDR3 protein: CASSYWGQGAYEQYF. The CDR3 coding sequence is TGTGCCAGCAGCTATTGGGGACAGGGGGCCTACGAGCAGTACTTC.

The chain links TRBV7-8 to TRBJ1-2; no firm D call. V was shortened by 5 bases and J by 4 bases, with 11 bases between the two germline ends. In germline, CDR1 is SGHVS, CDR2 FQNEAQ. CDR3 length: 13 amino acids. The chain's CDR3 is CASSLARGYGYTF. The CDR3 nucleotides are TGTGCCAGCAGCCTCGCTCGGGGCTATGGCTACACCTTC.

The gene calls are TRBV29-1 and TRBJ2-1, with D unclear. The V end was cut by 6 bases, the J end by 5 bases, with 17 bases between. The CDR3 runs 14 residues. The germline gives CDR1 SQVTM, CDR2 ANQGSEA. The CDR3 loop is CSVPAPQRDNEQFF. In DNA form, the CDR3 reads TGCAGCGTCCCTGCACCCCAAAGGGACAATGAGCAGTTCTTC.

This rearrangement joins TRBV5-6 to TRBJ2-5, with a tentative D call TRBD2 (5 bases). Trimming shortened V by 2 bases and J by 3 bases, and 11 bases separated the two germline ends. Germline V gives CDR1 SGHDT, CDR2 YYEEEE. The CDR3 runs 14 residues. CDR3 protein: CASSLGLGKETQYF. Written as DNA, the CDR3 is TGTGCCAGCAGCTTAGGACTGGGGAAAGAGACCCAGTACTTC. The full variable domain, its missing parts supplied by reference TRBV5-6 and TRBJ2-5, is DAGVTQSPTHLIKTRGQQVTLRCSPKSGHDTVSWYQQALGQGPQFIFQYYEEEERQRGNFPDRFSGHQFPNYSSELNVNALLLGDSALYLCASSLGLGKETQYFGPGTRLLVL.